The entry below gives a single TCR beta chain sequence along with its context. Its antigen remains unknown. V lost 5 bases to trimming and J lost 3 bases, with 11 bases between them. Germline V gene data show CDR1 as SNHLY and CDR2 as FYNNEI. The CDR3 length is 14 residues. CD4+ cell separation produced CD45RA+ naive and CD45RA-negative memory subsets. This record belongs to a study of shared clonotypes between healthy human individuals. Study results and limitations: A reduction in generation probabilities was seen for non-shared clonotypes relative to those shared by all four donors. Among donors, clonotype sharing was expected to be affected by sequencing depth.

The method was immunoSEQ multiplex PCR; TCRdb's version includes in-frame clones alone and lacks a portion of them. The sample yields some 900,000 clones, 76% seen once. The sample comprised memory CD4+ T cells sorted from blood. Indicated subset: CD45RA-negative fraction. V usage is TRBV2 and J usage is TRBJ1-5, with D perhaps TRBD1 (5 bases). This sequence was found in a man aged 18 to 35 in good health. The CDR3 sequence: CASSIDSFNQPQHF. DNA of the CDR3: TGTGCCAGCAGTATTGACAGCTTCAATCAGCCCCAGCATTTT.